This T cell receptor (beta chain) was sequenced in a study of Graves' ophthalmopathy and Graves' hyperthyroidism. CDR3 size: 16 residues. V was pared by 10 bases and J by 2 bases, with 16 bases of the junction left unmatched. CDR1 and CDR2 (germline): SGHTA, FQGNSA. The authors amplified TCR beta CDR3 regions, and they did so from RNA transcripts for repertoire sequencing. RT-PCR with HTBI primers came first, then second-round multiplex PCR. TCRdb re-analysed the multiplex PCR reads in MiXCR, keeping a single row per CDR3 protein. Here the sample spans some 750,000 distinct CDR3 sequences, 40% being singletons.

The V call is TRBV7-2, the J call TRBJ2-5, with TRBD2 matching over 7 bases. The sequence derives from an adult man with Graves' ophthalmopathy. The sequenced sample consisted of peripheral blood. The DNA for the CDR3 is TGTGCCACCAGTGATTCCGAGCGGGGAGTACAAGAGACCCAGTACTTC. It is translated as CATSDSERGVQETQYF.